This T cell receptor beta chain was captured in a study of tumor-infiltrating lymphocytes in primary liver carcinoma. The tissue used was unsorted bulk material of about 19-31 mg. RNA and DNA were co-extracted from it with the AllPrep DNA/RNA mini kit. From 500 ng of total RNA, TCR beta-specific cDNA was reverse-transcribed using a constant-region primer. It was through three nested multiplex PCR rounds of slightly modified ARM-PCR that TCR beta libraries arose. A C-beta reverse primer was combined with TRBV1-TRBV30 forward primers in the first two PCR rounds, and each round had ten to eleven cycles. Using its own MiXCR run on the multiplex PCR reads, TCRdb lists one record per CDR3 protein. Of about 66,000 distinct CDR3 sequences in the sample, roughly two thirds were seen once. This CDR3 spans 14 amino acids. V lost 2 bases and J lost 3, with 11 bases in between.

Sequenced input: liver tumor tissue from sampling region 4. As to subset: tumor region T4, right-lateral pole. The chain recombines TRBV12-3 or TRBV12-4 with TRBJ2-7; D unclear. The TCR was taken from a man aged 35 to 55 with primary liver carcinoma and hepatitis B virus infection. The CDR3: CASSLWLTGYEQYF. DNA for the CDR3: TGTGCCAGCAGTTTATGGCTAACCGGCTACGAGCAGTACTTC.